The entry below describes one T cell receptor (beta chain). This specimen comes from a study of T cell responses to AZD1222 COVID-19 vaccine. This CDR3 is built from 13 residues. Trimming removed 7 bases from V and 4 bases from J, with 13 bases in between. CDR1 and CDR2 (germline): MNHEY, SVGAGI. Sequenced by immunoSEQ multiplex PCR; TCRdb stores in-frame clones only, minus some. The sample carries 150,000 to 200,000 clones, 90% to 95% recorded once. The sample was peripheral blood, taken 28 days after the second AZD1222 dose. The receptor comes from an adult who received the AZD1222 COVID-19 vaccine. The chain uses TRBV6-5 and TRBJ1-1; D is possibly TRBD1 (6 bases). The CDR3 sequence: CASTVRGATEAFF. DNA of the CDR3: TGTGCCAGCACCGTACGGGGGGCCACTGAAGCTTTCTTT.